The T cell receptor (beta chain) described here comes from a study of CD8 T cells in Susac syndrome. The CDR3 consists of 15 residues. Trimming removed 1 base at V and 7 bases at J, with 17 bases between. The V gene's germline CDR1 is SGHTA and CDR2 FQGNSA. Random hexamers served to reverse transcribe about 0.5 to 1 ug RNA. TCRdb used MiXCR to reprocess the immunoSEQ multiplex PCR reads, holding one entry per CDR3 protein. The sample carries roughly 180,000 distinct CDR3 sequences, about 93% recorded once. The study sequenced TCR beta in blood CD8+ and CD4+ T cells. This sequence was found in a human donor in good health. The sequenced material came from CD4+ T cells from PBMCs. This chain uses TRBV7-2 with TRBJ2-7; TRBD1 is a possible D gene (5 bases). CDR3 in amino acids: CASSLDDRLPSEQYF. The CDR3 DNA reads TGTGCCAGCAGCTTAGACGACAGACTGCCGTCGGAGCAGTACTTC.